Given below is one TCR beta chain in context. The antigen is undetermined. The sample comes from a study of T cell therapy after organ transplantation. Clones were sequenced by immunoSEQ multiplex PCR, and TCRdb holds only the in-frame ones, with some missing. The sample lists 40,000 to 60,000 clones, around 93% seen once, with 2.5% to 4% in the top ten. The CDR3 sequence is 14 residues long. The germline V gene encodes CDR1 SGHAT and CDR2 FQNNGV. Between the trimmed V and J ends, which lost 5 bases and 2 bases, there was a span of 12 bases. The sequencing used CD8+ T cells from blood, collected before autologous CMV-specific T cell therapy. This receptor was identified in a human patient who had received a solid organ transplant and had CMV disease. The V gene is TRBV11-2, the J gene TRBJ1-2; D unclear. The CDR3 sequence is CASSPNDQNYGYTF. In nucleotides, the CDR3 is TGTGCCAGCAGCCCCAATGACCAGAACTATGGCTACACCTTC.